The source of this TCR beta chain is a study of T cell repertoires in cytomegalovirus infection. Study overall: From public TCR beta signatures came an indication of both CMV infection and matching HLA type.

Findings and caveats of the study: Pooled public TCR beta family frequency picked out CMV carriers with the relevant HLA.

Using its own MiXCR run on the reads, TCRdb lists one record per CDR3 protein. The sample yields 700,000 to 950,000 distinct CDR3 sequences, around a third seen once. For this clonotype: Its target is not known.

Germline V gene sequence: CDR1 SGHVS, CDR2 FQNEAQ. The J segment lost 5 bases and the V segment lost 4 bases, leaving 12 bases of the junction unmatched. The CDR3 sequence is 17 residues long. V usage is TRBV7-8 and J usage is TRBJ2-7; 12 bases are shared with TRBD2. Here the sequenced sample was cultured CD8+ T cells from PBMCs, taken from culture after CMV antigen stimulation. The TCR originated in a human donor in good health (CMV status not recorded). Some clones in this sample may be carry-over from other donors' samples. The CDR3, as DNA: TGTGCCAGCAGCTCGGGGCGTCTAGCGGGGGGGCGAAACGAGCAGTACTTC. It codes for CASSSGRLAGGRNEQYF.